These T cell receptor beta chains were read from a single sample in a study of T-cell reconstitution after alpha-beta-depleted transplantation in children. TCRdb passed the PCR reads through MiXCR, listing each CDR3 protein once. This sample carries approximately 390,000 distinct CDR3 sequences, about a tenth of them seen once, and the ten largest clones take 4.5% to 7%. The sample here was PBMCs from the stem cell graft donor, taken from the stem cell graft. These receptors were obtained from a human donor who donated a stem cell graft to a child with acute myeloid leukemia. The CDR3 runs from the conserved cysteine through the conserved F or W. Fields, in order: V gene, J gene, D gene, clone size, CDR3 DNA, CDR3 protein. The D gene is left open where the match is weak. Clone size, where shown, is once, few, many, or a class for clones that have expanded.

>TRBV7-7|TRBJ2-7|.|.
TGTGCTAGCAGCTTAGACAGTACCTCCTACGAGCAGTACTTC
CASSLDSTSYEQYF
>TRBV20-1|TRBJ1-1|.|few
TGCAGTGCCAGACCGGGGCCGGGGGTGGCTTTCTTT
CSARPGPGVAFF
>TRBV19|TRBJ2-1|.|few
TGTGCCAGTAGTATAGGATTGGGGGGTCGTGAGCAGTTCTTC
CASSIGLGGREQFF
>TRBV12-3/TRBV12-4|TRBJ2-7|TRBD1|few
TGTGCCAGCAGTTTAGGCTACAGGGGTAGATTCAACGAGCAGTACTTC
CASSLGYRGRFNEQYF
>TRBV6-2/TRBV6-3|TRBJ2-1|.|few
TGTGCCAGCAGTTACTCGTCTAGTGGCAATGAGCAGTTCTTC
CASSYSSSGNEQFF
>TRBV5-1|TRBJ2-1|TRBD2|.
TGCGCCAGCAGCTTTGGCGGGAGGGACAATGAGCAGTTCTTC
CASSFGGRDNEQFF
>TRBV20-1|TRBJ2-3|.|few
TGCAGTGCTAGATTGGGACTCTACACAGATACGCAGTATTTT
CSARLGLYTDTQYF
>TRBV5-1|TRBJ2-7|TRBD2|.
TGCGCCAGCAGCGGCCTCCAGCGGGGCTACGAGCAGTACTTC
CASSGLQRGYEQYF
>TRBV4-1|TRBJ1-2|TRBD1|.
TGCGCCAGCAGCCAATACAGGGGGAACTATGGCTACACCTTC
CASSQYRGNYGYTF
>TRBV12-3/TRBV12-4|TRBJ1-2|.|.
TGTGCCAGCAGTTCCATCTACCACATAGGGGCTAACTATGGCTACACCTTC
CASSSIYHIGANYGYTF
>TRBV6-1|TRBJ1-5|.|.
TGTGCCAGCAGCTCCCTGTATAGCAATCAGCCCCAGCATTTT
CASSSLYSNQPQHF
>TRBV29-1|TRBJ2-5|.|.
TGCAGCATAACCGCCGGGACGGGCCTGGGGGAGACCCAGTACTTC
CSITAGTGLGETQYF
>TRBV18|TRBJ2-1|.|few
TGTGCCGGCCAAGAGGACTACTCCTACAATGAGCAGTTCTTC
CAGQEDYSYNEQFF
>TRBV12-3/TRBV12-4|TRBJ1-4|TRBD1|.
TGTGCCAGCAGTTTAGCGGAACAGGGGCGGGAAAAACTGTTTTTT
CASSLAEQGREKLFF
>TRBV27|TRBJ1-4|.|few
TGTGCCAGCCAGAGGGCCCCTTTGGAAAAACTGTTTTTT
CASQRAPLEKLFF
>TRBV7-2|TRBJ1-1|.|.
TGTGCCAGCAGCAGCCGGGGGGGGGACACTGAAGCTTTCTTT
CASSSRGGDTEAFF
>TRBV5-5|TRBJ2-7|TRBD1|.
TGTGCCAGCAGCTTGGCCCACACGGGACAGGGACCTACCTACGAGCAGTACTTC
CASSLAHTGQGPTYEQYF
>TRBV20-1|TRBJ2-1|.|.
TGCAGTGTCCGGGGTGGCGGGAACCCGATCAATGAGCAGTTCTTC
CSVRGGGNPINEQFF
>TRBV2|TRBJ2-3|.|.
TGTGCCAGCAGTGAAGCGGTCACAGATACGCAGTATTTT
CASSEAVTDTQYF
>TRBV27|TRBJ2-7|TRBD1|.
TGTGCCAGCAGTTATACCCCCGGGACAGGGGAGTACTTC
CASSYTPGTGEYF
>TRBV20-1|TRBJ2-1|.|.
TGCAGTGCTAGAGGGGTCCAGCCCAATGAGCAGTTCTTC
CSARGVQPNEQFF
>TRBV7-2|TRBJ2-1|TRBD2|few
TGTGCCAGCAGTCCCTCACCGCCGGGGACTAGCGGGACCCCGAGCTCCTACAATGAGCAGTTCTTC
CASSPSPPGTSGTPSSYNEQFF
>TRBV5-5|TRBJ1-1|.|.
TGTGCCAGCAGCCCCACCGTCAGCCTTGAAGCTTTCTTT
CASSPTVSLEAFF
>TRBV10-3|TRBJ2-7|TRBD1|few
TGTGCCATCAGCCTCCGGGACAGGGGCCACGAGCAGTACTTC
CAISLRDRGHEQYF
>TRBV12-3/TRBV12-4|TRBJ1-4|.|many
TGTGCCAGCAGCCCAGGGATAGGGGAAAAACTGTTTTTT
CASSPGIGEKLFF
>TRBV6-2/TRBV6-3|TRBJ1-1|TRBD1|.
TGTGCCAGCAGTGTGGACAGGGGGCTAGGGACTGAAGCTTTCTTT
CASSVDRGLGTEAFF
>TRBV5-1|TRBJ2-5|.|few
TGCGCCAGCAGCTTGGGACGGTCAAGAGAGACCCAGTACTTC
CASSLGRSRETQYF
>TRBV20-1|TRBJ2-7|TRBD2|few
TGCAGTGCTTTGACCGGGACTAGCGACCACGAGCAGTACTTC
CSALTGTSDHEQYF
>TRBV10-3|TRBJ1-2|.|few
TGTGCCGCCCGGGACACGAAGGACTACACCTTC
CAARDTKDYTF
>TRBV7-9|TRBJ2-5|TRBD2|many
TGTGCCAGCAGCTCCGTAGGGAGGGCCTGGGAGACCCAGTACTTC
CASSSVGRAWETQYF
>TRBV7-3|TRBJ2-1|.|.
TGTGCCAGCAGCCCCCGGGTAGCGCTCTACAATGAGCAGTTCTTC
CASSPRVALYNEQFF
>TRBV20-1|TRBJ2-5|TRBD2|few
TGCAGTGCTTGGGTAGCGGGAGTTCAAGAGACCCAGTACTTC
CSAWVAGVQETQYF
>TRBV6-5|TRBJ2-5|TRBD2|few
TGTGCCAGCAGTTACTCGTCTTGGACTAGCGGGGGGGAGACCCAGTACTTC
CASSYSSWTSGGETQYF
>TRBV7-2|TRBJ2-3|TRBD2|.
TGTGCCAGCAGGACTAGCGGAGAGGCGGGGACGCAGTATTTT
CASRTSGEAGTQYF
>TRBV7-2|TRBJ2-3|TRBD1|few
TGTGCCAGCAGTCGCCGTACGGGACAGGGTAGAGATACGCAGTATTTT
CASSRRTGQGRDTQYF
>TRBV29-1|TRBJ2-1|.|few
TGCAGCGTTGGTCAGGGCAATGAGCAGTTCTTC
CSVGQGNEQFF
>TRBV12-3/TRBV12-4|TRBJ1-1|.|many
TGTGCCAGCAGTTTGACAGCCACTGAAGCTTTCTTT
CASSLTATEAFF
>TRBV20-1|TRBJ2-3|.|many
TGCAGTGCTAGACCGGGAACCACAGATACGCAGTATTTT
CSARPGTTDTQYF
>TRBV20-1|TRBJ2-2|TRBD1|few
TGCAGTGCCCCCCGACAGGGAACCGGGGAGCTGTTTTTT
CSAPRQGTGELFF
>TRBV11-2|TRBJ2-4|.|.
TGTGCCAGCAGCGTCGGACAGTTGGTAATGGACATTCAGTACTTC
CASSVGQLVMDIQYF
>TRBV6-5|TRBJ2-7|TRBD1|many
TGTGCCAGCAGTACCACAGGGGGCGGGTCCTACGAGCAGTACTTC
CASSTTGGGSYEQYF
>TRBV20-1|TRBJ2-3|.|.
TGCAGTGCTAGGGCTCCTAGCGACTTCACAGATACGCAGTATTTT
CSARAPSDFTDTQYF
>TRBV30|TRBJ2-5|TRBD2|many
TGTGCCTGGAGAAAACTAGCGGGCCAAGAGACCCAGTACTTC
CAWRKLAGQETQYF
>TRBV24-1|TRBJ2-1|TRBD2|many
TGTGCCACCAGTGATTCAGGACTAGCGGGGGAGCAGTTCTTC
CATSDSGLAGEQFF
>TRBV29-1|TRBJ2-7|.|few
TGCAGCGTTGAAACAGCCGAGTACGAGCAGTACTTC
CSVETAEYEQYF
>TRBV5-1|TRBJ1-2|TRBD1|few
TGCGCCAGCAGCTTGCCTGCCGGGACAGCCTATGGCTACACCTTC
CASSLPAGTAYGYTF